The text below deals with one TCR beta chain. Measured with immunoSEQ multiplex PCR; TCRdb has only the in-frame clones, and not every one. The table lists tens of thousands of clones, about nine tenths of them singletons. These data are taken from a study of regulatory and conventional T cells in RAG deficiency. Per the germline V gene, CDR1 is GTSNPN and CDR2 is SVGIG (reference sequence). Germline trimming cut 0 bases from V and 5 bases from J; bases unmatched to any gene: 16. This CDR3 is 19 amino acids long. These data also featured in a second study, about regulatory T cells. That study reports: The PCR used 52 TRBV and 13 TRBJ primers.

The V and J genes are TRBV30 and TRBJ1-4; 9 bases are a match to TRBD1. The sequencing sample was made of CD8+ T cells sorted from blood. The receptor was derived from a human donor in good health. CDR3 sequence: CAWSVRDRVWTWGNEKLFF. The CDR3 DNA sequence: TGTGCCTGGAGTGTGCGGGACAGGGTGTGGACGTGGGGCAATGAAAAACTGTTTTTT.